Below, one T cell receptor (beta chain) is given with its context. No antigen is known for it. This sample is drawn from a study of cytomegalovirus exposure and HLA in healthy donors. With V trimmed by 4 bases and J by 0 bases, 3 bases remained unmatched. Per the germline V gene, CDR1 is MDHEN and CDR2 is SYDVKM. There are 15 residues in the CDR3. 13 Jbeta primers and 60 Vbeta primers were used for the PCR. Repertoires were generated with immunoSEQ multiplex PCR, while TCRdb's copy carries only in-frame clones and drops some. Of about 160,000 clones listed, around 88% were seen once; the top ten hold roughly 1.9%. Notes on the study in general: In a later analysis, common viral pathogens appeared linked to several of the most significant clusters. Across donors, presence/absence analyses took sequencing depth to be roughly uniform. An analysis done earlier found most TCR beta V segments productive about 87% or about 30% of the time.

Sequenced material: PBMCs. This rearrangement joins TRBV28 to TRBJ2-3, with 8 bases identical to TRBD1. This TCR came from a woman younger than 30 in good health and CMV-seronegative. CDR3 coding DNA: TGTGCCAGCAGTTCGACAGGGGTCAGCACAGATACGCAGTATTTT. Encoded protein: CASSSTGVSTDTQYF.